These T cell receptor beta chains were read from a single sample in a study of blood T cell repertoires in COVID-19. Measured with immunoSEQ multiplex PCR; TCRdb has only the in-frame clones, and not every one. The profile covers about 140,000 clones, with nearly 80% appearing a single time and around 2.9% taken by the ten largest. Sequences were obtained from PBMCs or T cells enriched from blood (not recorded which). These receptors all stem from a woman in her fifties or sixties who had recovered from COVID-19. Both conserved end residues are trimmed from each CDR3. A clone size is listed for some rows: how often the clone was seen (once, few, many), or a class if it is expanded.

clone_size: NA; j_call: TRBJ1-1; v_call: TRBV18; cdr3_aa: ASSPIQGDLNTEAF
clone_size: few; j_call: TRBJ2-7; v_call: TRBV7-9; cdr3_aa: ASSLAGTGSHEQY
clone_size: NA; j_call: TRBJ1-4; v_call: TRBV4-1; cdr3_aa: ASSQDNYNEKLF
clone_size: NA; j_call: TRBJ2-1; v_call: TRBV28; cdr3_aa: ASSLGASSYNEQF
clone_size: once; j_call: TRBJ2-3; v_call: TRBV27; cdr3_aa: ASSPGTGDWDTQY
clone_size: NA; j_call: TRBJ1-1; v_call: TRBV6-4; cdr3_aa: ASSQGPEDTEAF
clone_size: NA; j_call: TRBJ2-5; v_call: TRBV7-6; cdr3_aa: ASSRTGGQETQY
clone_size: NA; j_call: TRBJ2-7; v_call: TRBV6-5; cdr3_aa: ASSYWSGTSSEQY
clone_size: NA; j_call: TRBJ1-4; v_call: TRBV28; cdr3_aa: ASSLGSLRGSTNEKLF
clone_size: NA; j_call: TRBJ2-1; v_call: TRBV7-6; cdr3_aa: ASSLELAGGNEQF
clone_size: NA; j_call: TRBJ1-2; v_call: TRBV5-4; cdr3_aa: ASSPQGARGYT
clone_size: NA; j_call: TRBJ1-2; v_call: TRBV20-1; cdr3_aa: SASVGHLYGYT
clone_size: few; j_call: TRBJ2-5; v_call: TRBV2; cdr3_aa: AISSGNQETQY
clone_size: NA; j_call: TRBJ2-5; v_call: TRBV21-1; cdr3_aa: ASRTSGRKTQY
clone_size: NA; j_call: TRBJ2-7; v_call: TRBV11-2; cdr3_aa: ASSLDTMSSYEQY
clone_size: few; j_call: TRBJ1-1; v_call: TRBV3-1/TRBV3-2; cdr3_aa: ASRNQGFTEAF
clone_size: NA; j_call: TRBJ1-3; v_call: TRBV7-2; cdr3_aa: ASSGGGLQGTIY
clone_size: NA; j_call: TRBJ2-1; v_call: TRBV5-6; cdr3_aa: ASSWGTGDTYNEQF
clone_size: few; j_call: TRBJ2-1; v_call: TRBV29-1; cdr3_aa: SVEDRQGADNEQF
clone_size: few; j_call: TRBJ2-1; v_call: TRBV27; cdr3_aa: ASKAGGRNEQF
clone_size: NA; j_call: TRBJ2-7; v_call: TRBV13; cdr3_aa: ASVLAGVDEQY
clone_size: NA; j_call: TRBJ2-6; v_call: TRBV19; cdr3_aa: ASSSSGQGGSGANVLT
clone_size: NA; j_call: TRBJ1-1; v_call: TRBV19; cdr3_aa: ASSRGGKKTEAF
clone_size: once; j_call: TRBJ2-7; v_call: TRBV10-3; cdr3_aa: AISGEKVGYEQY
clone_size: NA; j_call: TRBJ2-5; v_call: TRBV5-8; cdr3_aa: ASSLARAAQY
clone_size: NA; j_call: TRBJ2-7; v_call: TRBV5-6; cdr3_aa: ASSFGGYYEQY
clone_size: NA; j_call: TRBJ2-7; v_call: TRBV20-1; cdr3_aa: SAELSREQY
clone_size: NA; j_call: TRBJ1-3; v_call: TRBV5-5; cdr3_aa: ASGTGGPGNTIY
clone_size: NA; j_call: TRBJ2-1; v_call: TRBV13; cdr3_aa: ASTHSGRASNEQF
clone_size: NA; j_call: TRBJ2-7; v_call: TRBV2; cdr3_aa: ASSEAMGALKQY
clone_size: NA; j_call: TRBJ1-1; v_call: TRBV11-3; cdr3_aa: ASSLVEDRGNTEAF
clone_size: once; j_call: TRBJ1-5; v_call: TRBV5-3; cdr3_aa: ARFYGGNRSGQPQH
clone_size: NA; j_call: TRBJ1-1; v_call: TRBV28; cdr3_aa: ASYRGNTEAF
clone_size: NA; j_call: TRBJ1-3; v_call: TRBV10-1; cdr3_aa: ASSGTPSSRSSGNTIY
clone_size: NA; j_call: TRBJ2-7; v_call: TRBV28; cdr3_aa: ASSTLKLAGGVYEQY
clone_size: NA; j_call: TRBJ2-7; v_call: TRBV11-2; cdr3_aa: ASSLEAGGHNYEQY
clone_size: few; j_call: TRBJ2-7; v_call: TRBV6-6; cdr3_aa: ASSPEALYEQY
clone_size: NA; j_call: TRBJ2-1; v_call: TRBV19; cdr3_aa: ASSIFGTGGNEQF
clone_size: NA; j_call: TRBJ1-1; v_call: TRBV6-1; cdr3_aa: ASSEYQTGKNTEAF
clone_size: NA; j_call: TRBJ1-6; v_call: TRBV9; cdr3_aa: ASSVDRDGYNSPLH
clone_size: few; j_call: TRBJ1-2; v_call: TRBV30; cdr3_aa: AWSAGYHGYT
clone_size: NA; j_call: TRBJ2-2; v_call: TRBV3-1/TRBV3-2; cdr3_aa: ASSQEVRPNTGELF
clone_size: NA; j_call: TRBJ2-1; v_call: TRBV28; cdr3_aa: ASSLAGKSYNEQF
clone_size: NA; j_call: TRBJ2-7; v_call: TRBV27; cdr3_aa: ASSLSRAGTYEQY